The present T cell receptor beta chain was sequenced within a study of shared clonotypes between healthy human individuals. Whole-study results and caveats: Clonotype sharing among donors was thought likely to change with sequencing depth. Naive subsets usually exceeded memory subsets in estimated richness.

With 5 bases removed from V and 2 bases from J, the gap between germline ends came to 7 bases. This CDR3 spans 11 amino acids. Germline V CDR1 and CDR2: SQVTM, ANQGSEA. Naive CD8 cells comprised CD45RO-negative, CCR7-positively selected cells, excluding terminally differentiated effector memory CD45RA+ cells. The donors were adults (healthy and HIV-negative) with no recent acute infections or vaccinations. On this clone itself: Its matching antigen is unknown.

The repertoire was sequenced with immunoSEQ multiplex PCR; TCRdb's copy has only in-frame clones and lacks some. The table includes some 2.1 million clones, 85% to 95% detected once. What was sequenced was naive CD8+ T cells sorted from blood. The clonotype was recovered from a man younger than 35 in good health. The rearrangement joins TRBV29-1 to TRBJ2-7; D uncertain. This chain's CDR3 is CSVLIAYEQYF. CDR3 nucleotides: TGCAGCGTTCTTATAGCCTACGAGCAGTACTTC.